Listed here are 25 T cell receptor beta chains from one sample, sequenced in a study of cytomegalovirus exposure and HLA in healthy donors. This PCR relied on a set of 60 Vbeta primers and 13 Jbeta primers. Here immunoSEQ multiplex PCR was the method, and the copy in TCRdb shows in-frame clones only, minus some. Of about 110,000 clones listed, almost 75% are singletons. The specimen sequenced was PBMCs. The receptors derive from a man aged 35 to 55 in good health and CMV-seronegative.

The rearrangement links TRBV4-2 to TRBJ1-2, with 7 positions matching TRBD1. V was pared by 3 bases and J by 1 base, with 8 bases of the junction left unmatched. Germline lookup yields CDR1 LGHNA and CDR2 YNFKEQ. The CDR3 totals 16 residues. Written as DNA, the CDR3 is TGTGCCAGCAGCCATATGTTCGACAGGGATAACTATGGCTACACCTTC. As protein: CASSHMFDRDNYGYTF.

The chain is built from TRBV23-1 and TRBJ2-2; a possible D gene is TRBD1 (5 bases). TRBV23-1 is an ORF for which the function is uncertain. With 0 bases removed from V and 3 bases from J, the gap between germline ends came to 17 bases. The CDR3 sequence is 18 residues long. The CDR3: CASSQSPLRVPYTGELFF. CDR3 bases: TGCGCCAGCAGTCAATCCCCACTCAGGGTACCATACACCGGGGAGCTGTTTTTT.

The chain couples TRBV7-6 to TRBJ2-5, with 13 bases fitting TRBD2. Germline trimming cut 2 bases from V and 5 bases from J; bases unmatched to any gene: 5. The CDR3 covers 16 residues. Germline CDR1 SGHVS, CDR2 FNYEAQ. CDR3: CASSLPTSGGWETQYF. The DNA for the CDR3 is TGTGCCAGCAGCTTACCGACTAGCGGGGGGTGGGAGACCCAGTACTTC.

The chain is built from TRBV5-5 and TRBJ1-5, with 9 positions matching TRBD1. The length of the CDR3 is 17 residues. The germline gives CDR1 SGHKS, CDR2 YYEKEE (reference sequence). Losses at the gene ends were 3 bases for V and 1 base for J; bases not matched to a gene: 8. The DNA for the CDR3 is TGTGCCAGCAGCTCCCACAGGGGGCGGAAGAGCAATCAGCCCCAGCATTTT. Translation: CASSSHRGRKSNQPQHF.

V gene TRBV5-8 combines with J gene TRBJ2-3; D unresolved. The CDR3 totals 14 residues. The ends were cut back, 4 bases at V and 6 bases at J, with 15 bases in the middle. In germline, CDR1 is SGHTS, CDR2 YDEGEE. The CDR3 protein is CASSRGEASDTQYF. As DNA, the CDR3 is TGTGCCAGCAGCCGCGGAGAAGCATCCGATACGCAGTATTTT.

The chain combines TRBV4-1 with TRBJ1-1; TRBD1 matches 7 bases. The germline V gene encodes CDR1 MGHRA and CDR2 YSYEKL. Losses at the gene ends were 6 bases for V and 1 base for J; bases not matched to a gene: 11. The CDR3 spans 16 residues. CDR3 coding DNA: TGCGCCAGCAGTGGCAGGGGGTCACATCCGAACACTGAAGCTTTCTTT. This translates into CASSGRGSHPNTEAFF.

The CDR3 sequence: CASSLQTTYGYTF. For the CDR3, the DNA is TGTGCCAGCAGTTTACAGACTACCTATGGCTACACCTTC. The V and J genes are TRBV28 and TRBJ1-2; the D is unclear. Trimming removed 2 bases at V and 4 bases at J, with 8 bases between. The CDR3 totals 13 residues. Germline V lookup: CDR1 MDHEN, CDR2 SYDVKM.

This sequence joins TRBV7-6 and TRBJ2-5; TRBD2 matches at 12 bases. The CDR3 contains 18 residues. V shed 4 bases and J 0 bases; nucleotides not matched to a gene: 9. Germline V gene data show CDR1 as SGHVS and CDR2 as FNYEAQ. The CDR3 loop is CASSSSPRTSGDQETQYF. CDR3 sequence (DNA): TGTGCCAGCAGCTCCTCACCAAGGACTAGCGGGGACCAAGAGACCCAGTACTTC.

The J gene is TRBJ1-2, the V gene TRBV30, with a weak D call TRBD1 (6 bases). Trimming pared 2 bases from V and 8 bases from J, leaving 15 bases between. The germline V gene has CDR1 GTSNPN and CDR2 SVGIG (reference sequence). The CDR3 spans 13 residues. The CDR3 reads CAWSRGQQGGYTF. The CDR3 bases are TGTGCCTGGAGTCGGGGCCAACAGGGCGGCTACACCTTC. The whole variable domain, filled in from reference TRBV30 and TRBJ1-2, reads SQTIHQWPATLVQPVGSPLSLECTVEGTSNPNLYWYRQAAGRGLQLLFYSVGIGQISSEVPQNLSASRPQDRQFILSSKKLLLSDSGFYLCAWSRGQQGGYTFGSGTRLTVV.

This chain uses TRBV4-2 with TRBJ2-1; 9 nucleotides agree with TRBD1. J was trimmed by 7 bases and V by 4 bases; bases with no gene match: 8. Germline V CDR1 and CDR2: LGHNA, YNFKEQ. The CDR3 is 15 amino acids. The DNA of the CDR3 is TGTGCCAGCAGCCCGCTACAGGGGGCTAGGAATGAGCAGTTCTTC. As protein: CASSPLQGARNEQFF.

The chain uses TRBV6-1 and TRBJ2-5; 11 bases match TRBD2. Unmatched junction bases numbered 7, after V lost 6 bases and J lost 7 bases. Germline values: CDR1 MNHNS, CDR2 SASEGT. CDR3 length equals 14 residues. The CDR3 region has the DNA TGTGCCAGCAGCGCCGGGACTAGCGGCGGGACCCAGTACTTC. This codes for CASSAGTSGGTQYF.

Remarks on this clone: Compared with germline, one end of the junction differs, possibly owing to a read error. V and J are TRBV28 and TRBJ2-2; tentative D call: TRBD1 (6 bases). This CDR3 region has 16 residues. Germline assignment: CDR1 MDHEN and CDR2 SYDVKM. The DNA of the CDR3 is TGTGCCAGCCGTTTGGCCGCACAGGGAAGGACCGGGGAGCTGTTTTTT. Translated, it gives CASRLAAQGRTGELFF.

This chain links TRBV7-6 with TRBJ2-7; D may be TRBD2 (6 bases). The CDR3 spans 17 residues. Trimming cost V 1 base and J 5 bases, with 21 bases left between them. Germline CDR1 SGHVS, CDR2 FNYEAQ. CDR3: CASSLGGAGSSGHEQYF. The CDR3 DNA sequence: TGTGCCAGCAGCTTAGGCGGGGCAGGGAGCAGCGGCCACGAGCAGTACTTC.

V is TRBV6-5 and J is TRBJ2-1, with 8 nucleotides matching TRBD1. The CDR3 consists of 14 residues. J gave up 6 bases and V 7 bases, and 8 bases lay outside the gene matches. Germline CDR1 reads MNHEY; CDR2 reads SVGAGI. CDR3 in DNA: TGTGCCAGCACCCGGCAGGGGGCCCCCAATGAGCAGTTCTTC. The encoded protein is CASTRQGAPNEQFF.

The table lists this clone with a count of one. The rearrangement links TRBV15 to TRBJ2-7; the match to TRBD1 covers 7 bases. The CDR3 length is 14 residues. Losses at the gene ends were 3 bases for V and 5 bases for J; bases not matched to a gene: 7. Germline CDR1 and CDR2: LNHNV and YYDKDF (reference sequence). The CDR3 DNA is TGTGCCACCAGCAGTGAACGGGACAGCAACGAGCAGTACTTC. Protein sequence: CATSSERDSNEQYF.

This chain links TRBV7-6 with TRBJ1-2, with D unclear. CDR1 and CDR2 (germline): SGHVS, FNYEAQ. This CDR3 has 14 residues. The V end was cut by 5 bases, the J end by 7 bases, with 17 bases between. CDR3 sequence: CASSPNRRGSGYTF. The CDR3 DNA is TGTGCCAGCAGCCCGAATCGCCGGGGTTCTGGCTACACCTTC.

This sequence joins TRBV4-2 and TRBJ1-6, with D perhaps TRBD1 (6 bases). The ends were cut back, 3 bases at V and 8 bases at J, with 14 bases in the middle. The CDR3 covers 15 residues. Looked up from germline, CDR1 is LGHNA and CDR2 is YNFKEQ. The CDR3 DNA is TGTGCCAGCAGCCAGATACAGGGTACGGATTCACCCCTCCACTTT. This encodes CASSQIQGTDSPLHF.

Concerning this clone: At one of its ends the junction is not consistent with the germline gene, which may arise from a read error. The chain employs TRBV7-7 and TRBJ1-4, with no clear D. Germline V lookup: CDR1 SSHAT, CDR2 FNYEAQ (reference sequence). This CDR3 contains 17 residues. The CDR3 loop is CASSAREIFSGNEKLFF. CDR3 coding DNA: TGTGCTAGCAGCGCCCGGGAGATATTCTCCGGTAATGAAAAACTGTTTTTT.

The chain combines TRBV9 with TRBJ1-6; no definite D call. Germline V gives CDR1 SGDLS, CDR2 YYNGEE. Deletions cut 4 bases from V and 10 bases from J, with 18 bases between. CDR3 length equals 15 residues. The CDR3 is CASSPGVGRGSPLHF. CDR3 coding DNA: TGTGCCAGCAGCCCCGGGGTAGGGCGGGGATCACCCCTCCACTTT.

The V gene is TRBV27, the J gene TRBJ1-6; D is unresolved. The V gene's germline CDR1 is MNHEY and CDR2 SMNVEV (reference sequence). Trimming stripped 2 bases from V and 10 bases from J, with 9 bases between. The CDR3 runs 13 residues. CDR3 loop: CASSLHSESPLHF. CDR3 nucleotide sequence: TGTGCCAGCAGTTTACATTCCGAGTCACCCCTCCACTTT.

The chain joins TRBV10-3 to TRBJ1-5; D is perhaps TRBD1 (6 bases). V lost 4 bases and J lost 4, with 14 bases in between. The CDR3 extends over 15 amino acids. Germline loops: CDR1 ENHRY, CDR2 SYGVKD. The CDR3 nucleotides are TGTGCCATCAGTGGAGGGGGAACGGGGAATCAGCCCCAGCATTTT. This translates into CAISGGGTGNQPQHF.

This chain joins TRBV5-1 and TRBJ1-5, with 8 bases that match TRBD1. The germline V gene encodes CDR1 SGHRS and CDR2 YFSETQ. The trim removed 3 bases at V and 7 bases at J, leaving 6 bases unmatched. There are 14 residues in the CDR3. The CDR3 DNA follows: TGCGCCAGCAGCTATGGACAGGGTGGCCAGCCCCAGCATTTT. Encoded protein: CASSYGQGGQPQHF.

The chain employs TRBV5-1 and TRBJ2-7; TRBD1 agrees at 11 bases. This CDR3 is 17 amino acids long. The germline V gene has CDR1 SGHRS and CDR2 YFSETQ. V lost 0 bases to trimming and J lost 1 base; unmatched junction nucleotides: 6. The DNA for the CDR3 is TGCGCCAGCAGCTTGGTAATGGGGACAGGGGGGTCCTACGAGCAGTACTTC. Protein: CASSLVMGTGGSYEQYF.

CDR3 sequence reads: CASRVDIFSPLHF. CDR3 DNA sequence: TGTGCCAGTAGGGTGGACATTTTTTCACCCCTCCACTTT. The chain uses TRBV6-4 and TRBJ1-6, with a possible D match to TRBD1 (5 bases). Between the trimmed V and J ends, which lost 9 bases and 9 bases, there was a span of 15 bases. The germline gives CDR1 MRHNA, CDR2 SNTAGT. The CDR3 is 13 amino acids.

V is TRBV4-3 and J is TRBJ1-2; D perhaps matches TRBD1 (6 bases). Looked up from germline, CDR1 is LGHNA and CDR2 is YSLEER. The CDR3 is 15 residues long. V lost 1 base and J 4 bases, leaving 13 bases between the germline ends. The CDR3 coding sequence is TGCGCCAGCAGCCAAGTGGGGGCGGGGGGCTATGGCTACACCTTC. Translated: CASSQVGAGGYGYTF.